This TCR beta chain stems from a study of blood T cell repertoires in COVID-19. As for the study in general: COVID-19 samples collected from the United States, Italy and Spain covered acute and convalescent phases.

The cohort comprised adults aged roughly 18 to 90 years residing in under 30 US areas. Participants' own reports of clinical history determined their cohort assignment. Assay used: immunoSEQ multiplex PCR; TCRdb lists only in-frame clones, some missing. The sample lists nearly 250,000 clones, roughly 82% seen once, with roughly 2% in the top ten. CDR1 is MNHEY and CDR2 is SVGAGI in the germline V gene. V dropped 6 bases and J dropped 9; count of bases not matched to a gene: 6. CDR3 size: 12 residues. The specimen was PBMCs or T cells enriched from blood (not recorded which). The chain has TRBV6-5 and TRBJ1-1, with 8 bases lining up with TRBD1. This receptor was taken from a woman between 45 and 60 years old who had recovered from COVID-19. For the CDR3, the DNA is TGTGCCAGCAGCTTAGGGACAGGAAAAGCTTTCTTT. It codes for CASSLGTGKAFF.